Detailed here is one TCR beta chain. Its target is unknown. Clones were sequenced by immunoSEQ multiplex PCR, and TCRdb holds only the in-frame ones, with some missing. This table has some 57,000 clones, more than 80% appearing once. This sample stems from a study of OX40 agonist ivuxolimab in advanced cancers. Study information: Three dose-escalation patients had partial responses: one with hepatocellular carcinoma and two with cutaneous melanoma. General study results and limits: More expanded clones were found, on average, in CD8+ than in CD4+ T cells. Relatively little clonal expansion, among the lowest observed, appeared in partial responders at 0.1-3.0 mg/kg.

Blood draws occurred at baseline, cycle 4 day 1, and cycle 7 day 1. The clonotype was recovered from an adult with an advanced solid tumor such as melanoma, head and neck, liver or kidney cancer. Sequencing was performed on CD4+ or CD8+ T cells sorted from blood, taken in a trial of the OX40 agonist ivuxolimab.

The CDR3 loop reads CASSDPPGQGAYEKLFF. The CDR3 region has the DNA TGTGCCAGCAGTGATCCACCGGGACAGGGGGCGTATGAAAAACTGTTTTTT. The chain combines TRBV6-1 with TRBJ1-4, with 12 bases lining up with TRBD1. Germline V gene sequence: CDR1 MNHNS, CDR2 SASEGT. Germline trimming cut 3 bases from V and 6 bases from J; bases unmatched to any gene: 8. The CDR3 is made up of 17 amino acids.